This TCR beta chain came from a study of post-analysis software for immune sequencing data. On the study more broadly: Multiple sclerosis in the patients followed relapsing-remitting, secondary progressive and progressive-relapsing courses.

The germline CDR1 and CDR2 sequences are SGHAT and FQNNGV. The CDR3 loop spans 16 amino acids. The J segment lost 5 bases and the V segment lost 4 bases, leaving 12 bases of the junction unmatched. Study-wide results and limits: Samples prepared in the same batch strongly co-clustered by F measure. Patients used five TRBV segments, including TRBV5-6, TRBV5-1 and TRBV20-1, more often than controls.

Concerning this clonotype: The antigen is not known.

The authors incorporated unique molecular identifiers into the TCR beta cDNA libraries. With about 0.95 to 11 million T cells as the source, roughly 0.5 million cDNA molecules resulted. TCRdb reanalysed the PCR reads using MiXCR and keeps one entry per CDR3 protein. The repertoire holds 750,000 to 950,000 distinct CDR3 sequences, roughly 58% seen once, with approximately 4.4% in the top ten. This clonotype was obtained from a girl aged 10-17 years with multiple sclerosis. The chain combines TRBV11-2 with TRBJ2-5; 8 bases align to TRBD1. Source material: blood. The CDR3 loop reads CASSSMPQGARETQYF. CDR3 DNA: TGTGCCAGCAGCTCTATGCCCCAGGGGGCAAGGGAGACCCAGTACTTC.